Below, 14 T cell receptor beta chains from the same sample are listed, as sequenced in a study of blood T cell repertoires in COVID-19. The data were produced by immunoSEQ multiplex PCR, yet TCRdb's version contains in-frame clones alone and is incomplete. Here the sample spans 250,000 to 300,000 clones, approximately 90% being singletons. Sequences were obtained from PBMCs or T cells enriched from blood (not recorded which). These TCRs come from a man aged 18 to 35 who had recovered from COVID-19.

The chain combines TRBV24-1 with TRBJ2-1, with 14 positions matching TRBD2. This CDR3 spans 16 amino acids. V lost 0 bases, J lost 6 bases, and 0 bases stayed unmatched. Germline V gene lookup returns CDR1 KGHDR and CDR2 SFDVKD. CDR3 bases: TGTGCCACCAGTGATTTGGGGACTAGCGGGAGCAATGAGCAGTTCTTC. Translated, it gives CATSDLGTSGSNEQFF.

This clone was detected many times. The chain links TRBV2 to TRBJ2-7; the D is unclear. The germline V gene encodes CDR1 SNHLY and CDR2 FYNNEI. The CDR3 totals 16 residues. The V and J ends lost 2 bases and 2 bases respectively, with 16 bases between them. CDR3 in amino acids: CASSERWALVTYEQYF. The CDR3 nucleotides read TGTGCCAGCAGTGAACGATGGGCGCTCGTCACCTACGAGCAGTACTTC.

The gene calls are TRBV30 and TRBJ1-4; the match to TRBD1 covers 7 bases. This CDR3 has 15 amino acids. Trimming took 0 bases from V and 8 from J; bases not matched to a gene: 9. The germline CDR1 and CDR2 sequences are GTSNPN and SVGIG (reference sequence). CDR3 sequence: CAWSVTSRGNEKLFF. The DNA of the CDR3 is TGTGCCTGGAGTGTAACGAGCAGGGGGAACGAAAAACTGTTTTTT.

The rearrangement joins TRBV12-3 or TRBV12-4 to TRBJ2-7; TRBD2 matches at 11 bases. The CDR3 extends over 12 amino acids. J gave up 7 bases and V 6 bases, and 2 bases lay outside the gene matches. The CDR3 here is CASSRLAGEQYF. Written as DNA, the CDR3 is TGTGCCAGCAGCCGACTAGCGGGAGAGCAGTACTTC.

As DNA, the CDR3 is TGTGCCAGCAGCGTAACCCTTGAGGGAGAAGCTTTCTTT. As protein: CASSVTLEGEAFF. V gene TRBV9 combines with J gene TRBJ1-1, with no clear D. Germline loops: CDR1 SGDLS, CDR2 YYNGEE. Trimming shortened V by 1 base and J by 8 bases, and 12 bases separated the two germline ends. The CDR3 totals 13 residues.

This clone was seen only a few times. V is TRBV5-1 and J is TRBJ1-3; TRBD1 matches at 9 bases. The J segment lost 3 bases and the V segment lost 5 bases, leaving 6 bases of the junction unmatched. The CDR3 totals 15 residues. Germline V lookup: CDR1 SGHRS, CDR2 YFSETQ. This CDR3 reads CASRPTGGFGNTIYF. CDR3 in DNA: TGCGCCAGCAGACCGACAGGGGGTTTTGGAAACACCATATATTTT.

This chain connects TRBV15 to TRBJ2-5, with a weak D call TRBD1 (6 bases). V dropped 0 bases and J dropped 0 bases, with 8 bases sitting between them. The CDR3 covers 15 residues. Germline values: CDR1 LNHNV, CDR2 YYDKDF (reference sequence). The chain's CDR3 is CATSRDQGNQETQYF. The CDR3, as DNA: TGTGCCACCAGCAGAGATCAGGGGAACCAAGAGACCCAGTACTTC.

V usage is TRBV4-2 and J usage is TRBJ1-5; TRBD1 is a possible D gene (6 bases). Trimming cost V 4 bases and J 1 base, with 8 bases left between them. The CDR3 totals 14 residues. Germline V gives CDR1 LGHNA, CDR2 YNFKEQ. The CDR3 spells CASSLDRSNQPQHF. CDR3 in DNA: TGTGCCAGCAGCCTCGACAGGAGCAATCAGCCCCAGCATTTT.

V gene TRBV10-1 combines with J gene TRBJ1-1; tentative D call: TRBD1 (5 bases). V lost 0 bases to trimming and J lost 7 bases, with 12 bases between them. The CDR3 runs 14 residues. CDR1 is WNHNN, CDR2 SYGVQD, per germline (reference sequence). Written as DNA, the CDR3 is TGCGCCAGCAGTGAGTCTTCGCAGCAGGGTGAAGCTTTCTTT. Its protein product is CASSESSQQGEAFF.

Only a few counts were recorded for this clone. The chain links TRBV7-3 to TRBJ2-2, with a tentative D call TRBD2 (6 bases). V was shortened by 2 bases and J by 0 bases, with 10 bases between the two germline ends. Germline V gene sequence: CDR1 SGHTA, CDR2 FQGTGA. This CDR3 comprises 16 residues. CDR3 sequence reads: CASSLGGHANTGELFF. The CDR3 DNA reads as TGTGCCAGCAGCTTAGGAGGGCACGCGAACACCGGGGAGCTGTTTTTT.

V gene TRBV27 combines with J gene TRBJ2-7, with 7 nucleotides matching TRBD2. Per the germline V gene, CDR1 is MNHEY and CDR2 is SMNVEV (reference sequence). J lost 2 bases, V lost 2 bases, and 12 bases had no gene match. The CDR3 is 17 amino acids. CDR3: CASSLVGLADTAYEQYF. DNA of the CDR3: TGTGCCAGCAGTTTAGTGGGTCTAGCGGATACTGCCTACGAGCAGTACTTC.

The V call is TRBV10-1, the J call TRBJ1-2; no firm D call. The V end was cut by 0 bases, the J end by 4 bases, with 12 bases between. The CDR3 extends over 15 amino acids. Germline lookup yields CDR1 WNHNN and CDR2 SYGVQD (reference sequence). CDR3 amino acids: CASSESEQLSYGYTF. CDR3 DNA: TGCGCCAGCAGTGAGTCGGAACAGCTCAGCTATGGCTACACCTTC.

The chain recombines TRBV7-3 with TRBJ2-2; TRBD1 matches at 8 bases. The V gene's germline CDR1 is SGHTA and CDR2 FQGTGA. V dropped 5 bases and J dropped 4; count of bases not matched to a gene: 3. CDR3 length: 14 residues. The CDR3 nucleotides read TGTGCCAGCAGCCCAGGGGGCCGCACCGGGGAGCTGTTTTTT. Its translation: CASSPGGRTGELFF. Full variable domain (missing parts from reference TRBV7-3 and TRBJ2-2): GAGVSQTPSNKVTEKGKYVELRCDPISGHTALYWYRQSLGQGPEFLIYFQGTGAADDSGLPNDRFFAVRPEGSVSTLKIQRTERGDSAVYLCASSPGGRTGELFFGEGSRLTVL.

This chain joins TRBV10-3 and TRBJ2-7; 10 nucleotides align to TRBD1. CDR3 size: 14 residues. J gave up 5 bases and V 4 bases, and 5 bases lay outside the gene matches. The V gene's germline CDR1 is ENHRY and CDR2 SYGVKD. As DNA, the CDR3 is TGTGCCATCAGTGGGGAGACAGGGGGCCACGAGCAGTACTTC. Amino acid sequence: CAISGETGGHEQYF.